This TCR beta chain derives from a study of identical twins. Study results and limitations: There was more out-of-frame TCR alpha sharing in monozygotic twins than models estimated.

Trimming took off 3 bases at V and 0 bases at J, with 9 bases between the two ends. The V gene's germline CDR1 is WSHSY and CDR2 SAAADI. The CDR3 is 15 residues long. This clonotype was picked up a small number of times. What it binds is not known. Via MiXCR, TCRdb re-called the 5' RACE reads, giving one row per CDR3 protein. The sample includes hundreds of thousands of distinct CDR3 sequences, approximately 20% seen only once; the top ten take around 0.47%. Separately, the same data were catalogued under a study of yellow fever vaccine responses in identical twins.

The sequence derives from a young woman in good health. Sequenced material: CD4+ T cells sorted from blood. The chain joins TRBV10-2 to TRBJ1-3, with D maybe TRBD1 (5 bases). The CDR3 is CASSDRGLSGNTIYF. In DNA, the CDR3 is TGCGCCAGCAGTGATCGGGGACTCTCTGGAAACACCATATATTTT.